Following are 11 T cell receptor beta chains from one sample sequenced in a study of post-analysis software for immune sequencing data. Points from the study as a whole: Five or six TRBV segments were significantly more frequent in patients than in controls. TRBV5-6, TRBV5-1 and TRBV20-1 were among these segments.

Prepared TCR beta cDNA libraries contained unique molecular identifiers. TCRdb recomputed calls from the PCR reads with MiXCR, one row per CDR3 protein. The data hold about 200,000 distinct CDR3 sequences, with about 30% observed a single time. The antigens these receptors bind are not known. The sample was blood. These receptors all stem from a girl aged 2-17 years with multiple sclerosis.

Note on this clonotype: Since a much larger clone is just one base distant, this may be a read error. This chain links TRBV28 with TRBJ1-2; 12 nucleotides agree with TRBD1. V lost 6 bases to trimming and J lost 8 bases; unmatched junction nucleotides: 7. CDR1 MDHEN and CDR2 SYDVKM come from the germline V gene. The CDR3 is 14 residues long. The CDR3 spells CASRTGQGAKGYTF. CDR3 DNA: TGTGCCAGCAGGACGGGACAGGGGGCGAAGGGCTACACCTTC.

Many counts were recorded for this clonotype. CDR3: CASSQEGRGRVEQYF. The DNA for the CDR3 is TGCGCCAGCAGCCAAGAAGGTAGGGGGCGCGTCGAGCAGTACTTC. The V call is TRBV4-1, the J call TRBJ2-7, with TRBD1 identical over 7 bases. Trimming took 0 bases from V and 6 from J; bases not matched to a gene: 8. Per the germline V gene, CDR1 is MGHRA and CDR2 is YSYEKL. There are 15 residues in the CDR3.

In this sample, this clonotype turned up many times. The chain joins TRBV7-8 to TRBJ2-1; 9 nucleotides agree with TRBD2. CDR3 length equals 16 residues. After removal of 4 bases from V and 8 bases from J, the junction contained 12 bases not matched to a gene. Germline CDR1 SGHVS, CDR2 FQNEAQ. The CDR3, as DNA: TGTGCCAGCAGCTCCCCAGTTTGGACTAGCGTCGATGAGCAGTTCTTC. This sequence encodes CASSSPVWTSVDEQFF.

This clonotype has just a few counts. The chain recombines TRBV14 with TRBJ1-2; no firm D call. V dropped 4 bases and J dropped 2 bases, with 14 bases sitting between them. CDR3 length equals 15 residues. CDR1 is SGHDN, CDR2 FVKESK, per germline. Here the CDR3 reads CASSPTAGGNYGYTF. The CDR3 coding sequence is TGTGCCAGCAGCCCCACCGCCGGCGGGAACTATGGCTACACCTTC. Variable domain in full (rest from reference TRBV14 and TRBJ1-2): EAGVTQFPSHSVIEKGQTVTLRCDPISGHDNLYWYRRVMGKEIKFLLHFVKESKQDESGMPNNRFLAERTGGTYSTLKVQPAELEDSGVYFCASSPTAGGNYGYTFGSGTRLTVV.

In this sample, this clonotype turned up once. V is TRBV20-1 and J is TRBJ2-5; D remains ambiguous. The V gene's germline CDR1 is DFQATT and CDR2 SNEGSKA (reference sequence). This CDR3 region has 10 residues. The CDR3 bases are TGCTGTGTTAGAGATCAGACCCAGTACTTC. Its translation: CCVRDQTQYF.

This clonotype has a single count. A single base separates this from a much larger clone, so it may be a read error. The gene calls are TRBV29-1 and TRBJ2-5; TRBD1 is a possible D gene (5 bases). Germline CDR1 is SQVTM and CDR2 is ANQGSEA. Trimming took off 6 bases at V and 5 bases at J, with 10 bases between the two ends. The CDR3 spans 11 residues. The CDR3 sequence: CSVRGWETQYF. The CDR3 DNA is TGCAGCGTAAGGGGTTGGGAGACCCAGTACTTC.

A note on this clonotype: This may come from a read error, since a much larger clone is one base off. The chain uses TRBV6-1 and TRBJ2-5, with D unresolved. CDR3 length equals 15 residues. In germline, CDR1 is MNHNS, CDR2 SASEGT. Between the trimmed V and J ends, which lost 7 bases and 11 bases, there was a span of 26 bases. Here the CDR3 DNA reads TGTGCCAGCAATATAGGGCTTAGCTCCTACAATGAGCAGTACTTC. It specifies CASNIGLSSYNEQYF.

This clonotype showed up many times. This chain uses TRBV20-1 with TRBJ2-7; 8 bases fit TRBD2. CDR3 length equals 12 residues. Trimming took 6 bases from V and 4 from J; bases not matched to a gene: 5. Germline assignment: CDR1 DFQATT and CDR2 SNEGSKA (reference sequence). The CDR3 protein is CSAGRGRYEQYF. Here the CDR3 DNA reads TGCAGTGCCGGGAGGGGCCGTTACGAGCAGTACTTC.

V and J are TRBV24-1 and TRBJ2-5; D may match TRBD1 or TRBD2 (5 bases each). Germline V CDR1 and CDR2: KGHDR, SFDVKD. The CDR3 contains 14 residues. Trimming cost V 0 bases and J 10 bases, with 14 bases left between them. CDR3 loop: CATSDLWDPGHQYF. The CDR3 nucleotides read TGTGCCACCAGTGATTTGTGGGACCCCGGCCACCAGTACTTC.

The chain couples TRBV12-3 or TRBV12-4 to TRBJ1-2, with 10 bases aligning to TRBD1. The CDR3 consists of 15 residues. V gave up 5 bases and J gave up 4 bases; unmatched junction bases: 7. CDR3 residues: CASSLTGTGVYGYTF. The CDR3 bases are TGTGCCAGCAGTCTAACCGGGACAGGGGTCTATGGCTACACCTTC.

There are many counts of this clonotype. The rearrangement links TRBV29-1 to TRBJ2-3, with TRBD2 matching 7 bases. The length of the CDR3 is 14 residues. Germline V lookup: CDR1 SQVTM, CDR2 ANQGSEA. V was pared by 7 bases and J by 3 bases, with 10 bases of the junction left unmatched. CDR3 nucleotides: TGCAGCGGCAGGGAGGGCCTAGGAACAGATACGCAGTATTTT. Encoded protein: CSGREGLGTDTQYF.